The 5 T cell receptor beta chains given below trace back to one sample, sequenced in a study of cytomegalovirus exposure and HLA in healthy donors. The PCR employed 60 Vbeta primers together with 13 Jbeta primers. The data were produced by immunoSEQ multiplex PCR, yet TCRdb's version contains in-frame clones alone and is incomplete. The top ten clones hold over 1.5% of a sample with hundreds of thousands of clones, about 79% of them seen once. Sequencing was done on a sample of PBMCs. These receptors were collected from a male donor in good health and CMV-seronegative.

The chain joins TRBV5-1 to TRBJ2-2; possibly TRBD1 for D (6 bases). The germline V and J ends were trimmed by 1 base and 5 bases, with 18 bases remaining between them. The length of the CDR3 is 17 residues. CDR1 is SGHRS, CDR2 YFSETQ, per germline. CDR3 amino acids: CASSLRLRDIQTGELFF. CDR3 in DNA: TGCGCCAGCAGCTTGAGGCTCCGGGACATACAAACCGGGGAGCTGTTTTTT. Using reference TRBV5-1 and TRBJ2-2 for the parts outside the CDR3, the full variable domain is KAGVTQTPRYLIKTRGQQVTLSCSPISGHRSVSWYQQTPGQGLQFLFEYFSETQRNKGNFPGRFSGRQFSNSRSEMNVSTLELGDSALYLCASSLRLRDIQTGELFFGEGSRLTVL.

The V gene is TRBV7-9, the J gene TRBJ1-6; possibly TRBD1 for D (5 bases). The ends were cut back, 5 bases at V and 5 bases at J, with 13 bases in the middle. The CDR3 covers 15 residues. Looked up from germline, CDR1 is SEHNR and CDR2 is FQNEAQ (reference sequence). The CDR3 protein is CASSPGPTDNSPLHF. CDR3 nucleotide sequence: TGTGCCAGCAGCCCCGGACCGACAGATAATTCACCCCTCCACTTT.

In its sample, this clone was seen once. The CDR3 region is CASSPRGQGESGYTF. Written as DNA, the CDR3 is TGTGCCAGCAGTCCGCGAGGGCAGGGGGAGAGTGGCTACACCTTC. The gene calls are TRBV6-6 and TRBJ1-2; 7 bases line up with TRBD1. Germline V gene sequence: CDR1 MNHNY, CDR2 SVGAGI (reference sequence). V was clipped by 5 bases and J by 7 bases; unmatched bases: 13. The CDR3 covers 15 residues.

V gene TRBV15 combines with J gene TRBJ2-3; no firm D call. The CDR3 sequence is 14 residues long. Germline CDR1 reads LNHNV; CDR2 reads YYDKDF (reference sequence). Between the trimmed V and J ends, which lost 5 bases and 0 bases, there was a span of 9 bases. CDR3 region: CATSDVRSTDTQYF. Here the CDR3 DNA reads TGTGCCACCAGCGATGTCAGAAGCACAGATACGCAGTATTTT.

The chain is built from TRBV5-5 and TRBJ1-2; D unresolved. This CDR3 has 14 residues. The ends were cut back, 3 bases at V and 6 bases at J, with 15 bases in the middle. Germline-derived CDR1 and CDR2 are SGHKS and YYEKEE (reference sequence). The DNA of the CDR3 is TGTGCCAGCAGCTCCCTATCGGGGTACGATGGCTACACCTTC. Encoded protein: CASSSLSGYDGYTF.